This TCR beta chain was sequenced during a study of beta chain features in type 1 diabetes. Looking at the study overall: Across all samples, roughly 99 million sorted cells were examined.

cDNA synthesis used the whole RNA isolate, giving expressed TCRB sequences. An average of approximately 3.6 million reads was obtained for naive, central memory and regulatory T cell samples. Here immunoSEQ multiplex PCR was the method, and the copy in TCRdb shows in-frame clones only, minus some. The profile shows a few hundred thousand clones, 8.5% to 10% of them singletons. Regarding the study as a whole: Moderately but significantly shorter TCRB CDR3s were found in Type 1 diabetes patients in all four CD4+ subsets.

Germline V lookup: CDR1 SGHNT, CDR2 YYREEE (reference sequence). This CDR3 spans 15 amino acids. Post-sort purity exceeded 95% for all sorted populations. Concerning this clone: The antigen is unknown. Sequence at one end of the junction differs from germline and may be a read error.

The material sequenced was central memory CD4+ T cells from blood. The chain carries TRBV5-4 and TRBJ2-3; TRBD2 might be the D (5 bases). This TCR came from a man aged 25 to 40 with type 1 diabetes. The DNA for the CDR3 is TGCGCCAGCAGCCAAGACTACCGGCGCACAGATACGCAGTATTTT. It is translated as CASSQDYRRTDTQYF.